This T cell receptor beta chain was recovered during a study of tumor-infiltrating lymphocytes in primary liver carcinoma. The CDR3 sequence is 13 residues long. The germline CDR1 and CDR2 sequences are SGHAT and FQDESV (reference sequence). With a constant-region primer, TCR beta cDNA was made from 500 ng of total RNA. Three-round nested multiplex PCR performed with slightly modified ARM-PCR produced the TCR beta libraries. In the first two PCR rounds, TRBV1-TRBV30 forward primers were paired with a C-beta reverse primer, and each round lasted roughly 10 cycles. MiXCR, run by TCRdb on the multiplex PCR reads, gives a single entry per CDR3 protein. The table lists about 30,000 distinct CDR3 sequences, less than 75% of them singletons. Notes on the study in general: Overlap in tumor-adjacent and tumor-blood pairs fell below that of tumor region pairs.

With regard to this clonotype: Antigen specificity is unknown. One end of the junction varies from germline; a read error may be responsible.

For each extraction, RNA and DNA were obtained together from about 21-30 mg of unsorted bulk tissue. Every one of the tumor samples had a viable tumor cell content above 75%. Sequenced input: liver tumor tissue from sampling region 3. Subset given: tumor region T3, left-lateral pole. The gene calls are TRBV11-1 and TRBJ2-7; D remains ambiguous. The receptor was isolated from a woman between 25 and 40 years old with primary liver carcinoma and hepatitis B virus infection. The CDR3 here is CASSLGYFRKQYF. The CDR3 DNA reads as TGTGCCAGTAGCTTAGGATACTTCCGCAAGCAGTATTTC.